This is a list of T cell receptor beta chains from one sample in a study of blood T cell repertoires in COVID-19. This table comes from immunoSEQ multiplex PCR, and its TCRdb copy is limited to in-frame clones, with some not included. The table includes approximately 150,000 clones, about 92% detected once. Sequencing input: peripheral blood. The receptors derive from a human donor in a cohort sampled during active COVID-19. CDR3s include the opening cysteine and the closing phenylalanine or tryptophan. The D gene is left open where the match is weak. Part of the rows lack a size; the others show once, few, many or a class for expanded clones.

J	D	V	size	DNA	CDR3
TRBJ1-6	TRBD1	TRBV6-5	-	TGTGCCGGGGGGACAGGGAGCTCCTATAATTCACCCCTCCACTTT	CAGGTGSSYNSPLHF
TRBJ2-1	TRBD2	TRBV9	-	TGTGCCAGCAGCCATAACCTCCTAGCGGGGACTTACAATGAGCAGTTCTTC	CASSHNLLAGTYNEQFF
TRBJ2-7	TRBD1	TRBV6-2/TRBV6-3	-	TGTGCCAGCAGTTACGGGACAGGGTTCCACGAGCAGTACTTC	CASSYGTGFHEQYF
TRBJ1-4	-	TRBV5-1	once	TGCGCCAGCAGCTTGGCCAGGACAACTAATGAAAAACTGTTTTTT	CASSLARTTNEKLFF
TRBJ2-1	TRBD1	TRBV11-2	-	TGTGCCAGCAGCGCAACTGACAGGGGCAATGAGCAGTTCTTC	CASSATDRGNEQFF
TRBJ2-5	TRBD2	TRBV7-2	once	TGTGCCAGCAGCGTGGGACTAGCGGGGGGGAGGGAGACCCAGTACTTC	CASSVGLAGGRETQYF
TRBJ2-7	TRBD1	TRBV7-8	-	TGTGCCAGCAGGAAAGAGACAGGGGATTCCGAGCAGTACTTC	CASRKETGDSEQYF
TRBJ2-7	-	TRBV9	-	TGTGCCAGCAGCGTAGGACAGTCGCCATACGAGCAGTACTTC	CASSVGQSPYEQYF
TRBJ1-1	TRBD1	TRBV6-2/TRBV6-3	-	TGTGCCAGCAGTCCCCACAGGGGGGTCACTGAAGCTTTCTTT	CASSPHRGVTEAFF
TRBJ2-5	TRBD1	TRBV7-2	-	TGTGCCAGCAGAAAAGGGGCGGGACAGGGTCTAGGAGAGACCCAGTACTTC	CASRKGAGQGLGETQYF
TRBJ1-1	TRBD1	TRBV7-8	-	TGTGCCAGCAGCTTAGCGCTGACAGGGGACACTGAAGCTTTCTTT	CASSLALTGDTEAFF
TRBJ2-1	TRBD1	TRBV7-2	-	TGTGCCAGCAGCCGGAGGGCAGGGGGCCCGGATGAGCAGTTCTTC	CASSRRAGGPDEQFF
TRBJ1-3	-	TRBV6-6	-	TGTGCCAGCTCCAGAAACACCATATATTTT	CASSRNTIYF
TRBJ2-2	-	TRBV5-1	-	TGCGCCAGCAGCGGATACGAGGCCGGGGAGCTGTTTTTT	CASSGYEAGELFF
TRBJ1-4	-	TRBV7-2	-	TGTGCCAGCAGCCAATTTCAGGGCGGCGGAAAACTGTTTTTT	CASSQFQGGGKLFF
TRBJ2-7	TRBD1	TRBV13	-	TGTGCCAGCAGCCGAGACAGGGGTTCCTACGAGCAGTACTTC	CASSRDRGSYEQYF
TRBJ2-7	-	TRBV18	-	TGTGCCAGCTCACCAGTCGGCGGATCAAGCTCCTACGAGCAGTACTTC	CASSPVGGSSSYEQYF
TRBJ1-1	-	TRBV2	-	TGTGCCAGCAAACAGGGCGAGGGGAACACTGAAGCTTTCTTT	CASKQGEGNTEAFF
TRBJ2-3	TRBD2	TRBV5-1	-	TGCGCCAGCAGCTTGTTAGGGACTAGCGGGGGGGTAAGCACAGATACGCAGTATTTT	CASSLLGTSGGVSTDTQYF
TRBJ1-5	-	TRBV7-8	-	TGTGCCAGCAGACAGACGGGGGGCCGAGCCTATAGCAATCAGCCCCAGCATTTT	CASRQTGGRAYSNQPQHF
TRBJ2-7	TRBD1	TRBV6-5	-	TGTGCCAGCACCCAACCCGGACAGGGGGTATACGAGCAGTACTTC	CASTQPGQGVYEQYF
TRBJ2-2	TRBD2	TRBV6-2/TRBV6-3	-	TGTGCCAGCAGTTATCTGGCGGGGGGGGCCGGGGAGCTGTTTTTT	CASSYLAGGAGELFF
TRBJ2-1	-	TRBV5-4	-	TGTGCCAGCAGATTAGACACTTACAATGAGCAGTTCTTC	CASRLDTYNEQFF
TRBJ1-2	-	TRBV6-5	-	TGTGCCAGCAGCGCCCAGCGGGCAGCTAACTATGGCTACACCTTC	CASSAQRAANYGYTF
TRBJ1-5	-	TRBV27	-	TGTGCCAGCAAGAGCGGGTTTGGGAGCCATCAGCCCCAGCATTTT	CASKSGFGSHQPQHF
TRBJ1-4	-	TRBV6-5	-	TGTGCCAGCAGTCCCTTCTTTGCAACTAATGAAAAACTGTTTTTT	CASSPFFATNEKLFF
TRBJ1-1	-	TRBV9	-	TGTGCCAGCAGCGCCAAATCGAGGGACACTGAAGCTTTCTTT	CASSAKSRDTEAFF
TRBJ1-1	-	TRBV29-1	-	TGCAGCGTTGAAGAGGTGAGGGACACTGAAGCTTTCTTT	CSVEEVRDTEAFF
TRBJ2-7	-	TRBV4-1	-	TGCGCCAGCAGCCAAGGACAGAGAGAGTCCTACGAGCAGTACTTC	CASSQGQRESYEQYF
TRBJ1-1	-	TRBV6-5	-	TGTGCCAGCCGGGGGGGAGTGAACACTGAAGCTTTCTTT	CASRGGVNTEAFF
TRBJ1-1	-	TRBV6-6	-	TGTGCCAGCAGTTACCCGACAGTCGAAGCTTTCTTT	CASSYPTVEAFF
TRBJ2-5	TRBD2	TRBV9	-	TGTGCCAGCAGCATTAGCGGGGGGGCCCCCCAAGAGACCCAGTACTTC	CASSISGGAPQETQYF